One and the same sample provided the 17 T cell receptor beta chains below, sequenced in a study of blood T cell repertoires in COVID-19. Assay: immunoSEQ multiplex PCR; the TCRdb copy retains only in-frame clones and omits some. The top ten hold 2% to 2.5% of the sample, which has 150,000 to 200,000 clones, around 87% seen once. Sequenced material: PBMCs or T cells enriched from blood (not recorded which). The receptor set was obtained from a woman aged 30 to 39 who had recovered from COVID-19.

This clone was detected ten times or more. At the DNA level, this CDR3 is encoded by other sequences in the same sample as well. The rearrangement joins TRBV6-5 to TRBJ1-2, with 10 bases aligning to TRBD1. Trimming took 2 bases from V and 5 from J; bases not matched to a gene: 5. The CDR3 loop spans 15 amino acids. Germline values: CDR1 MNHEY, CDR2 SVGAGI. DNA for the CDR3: TGTGCCAGCAGTTACCGAGGACAGGGGGTTTATGGCTACACCTTC. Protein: CASSYRGQGVYGYTF.

The CDR3 region has the DNA TGTGCCAGCAGTTTCGCAGGGGCGGAGGACACTGAAGCTTTCTTT. This gives the protein CASSFAGAEDTEAFF. The rearrangement links TRBV27 to TRBJ1-1; weak D call: TRBD1 (6 bases). The length of the CDR3 is 15 residues. Trimming removed 3 bases at V and 3 bases at J, with 14 bases between. CDR1 and CDR2 from the germline V gene are MNHEY and SMNVEV (reference sequence).

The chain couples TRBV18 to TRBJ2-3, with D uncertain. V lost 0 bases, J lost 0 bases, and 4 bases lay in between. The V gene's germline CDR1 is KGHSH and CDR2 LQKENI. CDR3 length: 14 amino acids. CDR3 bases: TGTGCCAGCTCACCACCACGGAGCACAGATACGCAGTATTTT. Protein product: CASSPPRSTDTQYF.

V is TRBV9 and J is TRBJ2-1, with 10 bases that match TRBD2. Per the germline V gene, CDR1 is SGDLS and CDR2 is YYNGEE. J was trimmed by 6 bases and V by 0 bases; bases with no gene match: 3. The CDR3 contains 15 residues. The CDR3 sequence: CASSVVRLAGNEQFF. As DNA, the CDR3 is TGTGCCAGCAGCGTAGTTCGACTAGCGGGCAATGAGCAGTTCTTC.

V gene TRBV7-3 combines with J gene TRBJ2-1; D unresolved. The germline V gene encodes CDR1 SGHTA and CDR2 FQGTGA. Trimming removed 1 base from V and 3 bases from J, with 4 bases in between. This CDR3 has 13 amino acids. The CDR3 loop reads CASSLNSYNEQFF. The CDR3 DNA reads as TGTGCCAGCAGCTTAAACAGCTACAATGAGCAGTTCTTC.

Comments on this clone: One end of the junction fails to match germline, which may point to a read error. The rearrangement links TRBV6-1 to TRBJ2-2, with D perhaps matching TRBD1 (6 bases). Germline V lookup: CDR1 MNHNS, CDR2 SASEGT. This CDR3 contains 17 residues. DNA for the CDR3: TGCGCCAGCAGTGGTCCAGGCACAGGGTTGGGCACCGGGGAGCTGTTTTTT. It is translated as CASSGPGTGLGTGELFF.

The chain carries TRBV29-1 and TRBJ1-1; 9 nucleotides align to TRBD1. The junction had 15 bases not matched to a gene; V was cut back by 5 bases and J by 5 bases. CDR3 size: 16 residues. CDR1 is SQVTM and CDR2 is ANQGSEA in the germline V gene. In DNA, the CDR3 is TGCAGCGTTTATTCGTCCGGGACAGGGCTAAAGACTGAAGCTTTCTTT. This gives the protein CSVYSSGTGLKTEAFF.

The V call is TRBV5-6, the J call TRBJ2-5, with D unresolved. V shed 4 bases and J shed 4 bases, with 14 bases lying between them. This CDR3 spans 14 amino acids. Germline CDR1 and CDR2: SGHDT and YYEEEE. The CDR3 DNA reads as TGTGCCAGCAGCGAGGAGTACTCGGCAGAGACCCAGTACTTC. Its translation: CASSEEYSAETQYF.

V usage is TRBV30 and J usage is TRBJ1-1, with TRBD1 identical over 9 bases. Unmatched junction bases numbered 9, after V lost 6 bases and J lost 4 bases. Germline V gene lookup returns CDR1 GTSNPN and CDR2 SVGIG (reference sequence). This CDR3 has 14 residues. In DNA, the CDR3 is TGTGCCTGCTCACAGGGGGCGCTGGGCACTGAAGCTTTCTTT. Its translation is CACSQGALGTEAFF. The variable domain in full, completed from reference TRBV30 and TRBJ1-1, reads SQTIHQWPATLVQPVGSPLSLECTVEGTSNPNLYWYRQAAGRGLQLLFYSVGIGQISSEVPQNLSASRPQDRQFILSSKKLLLSDSGFYLCACSQGALGTEAFFGQGTRLTVV.

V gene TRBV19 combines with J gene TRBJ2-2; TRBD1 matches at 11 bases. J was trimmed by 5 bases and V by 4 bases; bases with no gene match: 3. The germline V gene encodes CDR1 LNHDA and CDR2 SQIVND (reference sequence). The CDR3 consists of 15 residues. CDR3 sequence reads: CASSRGTGGTGELFF. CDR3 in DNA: TGTGCCAGTAGTAGGGGGACAGGGGGAACCGGGGAGCTGTTTTTT.

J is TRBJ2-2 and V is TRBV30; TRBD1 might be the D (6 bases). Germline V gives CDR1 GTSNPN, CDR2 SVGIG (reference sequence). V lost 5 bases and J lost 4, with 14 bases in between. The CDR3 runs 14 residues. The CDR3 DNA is TGTGCCTGGGGGGCTGGACAGTCCACCGGGGAGCTGTTTTTT. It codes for CAWGAGQSTGELFF.

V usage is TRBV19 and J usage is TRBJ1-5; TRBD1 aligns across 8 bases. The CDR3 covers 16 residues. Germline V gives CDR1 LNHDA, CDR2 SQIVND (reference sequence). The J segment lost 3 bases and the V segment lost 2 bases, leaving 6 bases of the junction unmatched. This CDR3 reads CASSIMSGQANQPQHF. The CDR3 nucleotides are TGTGCCAGTAGTATAATGTCGGGACAGGCCAATCAGCCCCAGCATTTT.

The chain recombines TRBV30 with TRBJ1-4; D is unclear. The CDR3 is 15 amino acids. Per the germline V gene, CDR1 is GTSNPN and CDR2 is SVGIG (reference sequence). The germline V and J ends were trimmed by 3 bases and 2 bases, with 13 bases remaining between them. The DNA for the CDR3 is TGTGCCTGGAGCGCAATGATAGTGACTAATGAAAAACTGTTTTTT. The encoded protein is CAWSAMIVTNEKLFF.

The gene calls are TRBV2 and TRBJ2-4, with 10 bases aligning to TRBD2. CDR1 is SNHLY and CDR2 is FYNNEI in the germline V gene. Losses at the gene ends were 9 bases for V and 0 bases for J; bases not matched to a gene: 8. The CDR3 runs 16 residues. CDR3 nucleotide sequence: TGTGCCAGTGTCCTATCTAGCGGGGGAGCCAAAAACATTCAGTACTTC. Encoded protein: CASVLSSGGAKNIQYF. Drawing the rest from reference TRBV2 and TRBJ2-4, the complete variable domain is EPEVTQTPSHQVTQMGQEVILRCVPISNHLYFYWYRQILGQKVEFLVSFYNNEISEKSEIFDDQFSVERPDGSNFTLKIRSTKLEDSAMYFCASVLSSGGAKNIQYFGAGTRLSVL.

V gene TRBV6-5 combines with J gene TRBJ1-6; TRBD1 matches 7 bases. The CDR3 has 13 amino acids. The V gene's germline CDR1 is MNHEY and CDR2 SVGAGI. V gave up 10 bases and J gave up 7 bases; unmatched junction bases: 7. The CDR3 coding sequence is TGTGCCACCGTGGGACAGCCGAATTCACCCCTCCACTTT. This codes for CATVGQPNSPLHF.

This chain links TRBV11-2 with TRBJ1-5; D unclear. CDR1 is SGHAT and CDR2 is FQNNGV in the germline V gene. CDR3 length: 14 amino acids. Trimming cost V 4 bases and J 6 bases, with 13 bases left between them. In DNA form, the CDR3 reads TGTGCCAGCAGCTCCTTGGGGAGCGGTCAGCCCCAGCATTTT. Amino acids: CASSSLGSGQPQHF. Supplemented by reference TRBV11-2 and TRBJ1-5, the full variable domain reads EAGVAQSPRYKIIEKRQSVAFWCNPISGHATLYWYQQILGQGPKLLIQFQNNGVVDDSQLPKDRFSAERLKGVDSTLKIQPAKLEDSAVYLCASSSLGSGQPQHFGDGTRLSIL.

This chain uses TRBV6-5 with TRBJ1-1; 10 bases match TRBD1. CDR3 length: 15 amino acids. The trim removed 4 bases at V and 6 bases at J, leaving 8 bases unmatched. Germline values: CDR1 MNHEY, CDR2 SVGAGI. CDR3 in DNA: TGTGCCAGCAGTTCGCCGGGACAGGGGTTCCCTGAAGCTTTCTTT. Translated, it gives CASSSPGQGFPEAFF.